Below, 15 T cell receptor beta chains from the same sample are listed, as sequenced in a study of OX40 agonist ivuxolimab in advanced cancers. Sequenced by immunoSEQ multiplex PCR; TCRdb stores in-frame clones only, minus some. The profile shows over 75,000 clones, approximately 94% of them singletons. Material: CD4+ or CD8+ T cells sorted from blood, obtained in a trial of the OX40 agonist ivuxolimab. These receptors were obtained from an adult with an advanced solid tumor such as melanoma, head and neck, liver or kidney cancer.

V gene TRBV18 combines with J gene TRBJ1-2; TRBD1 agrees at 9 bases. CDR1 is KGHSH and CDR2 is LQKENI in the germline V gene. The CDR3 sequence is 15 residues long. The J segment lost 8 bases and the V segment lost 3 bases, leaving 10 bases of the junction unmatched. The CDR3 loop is CASSPPDRGVWGYTF. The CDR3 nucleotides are TGTGCCAGCTCACCTCCGGACAGGGGAGTGTGGGGCTACACCTTC.

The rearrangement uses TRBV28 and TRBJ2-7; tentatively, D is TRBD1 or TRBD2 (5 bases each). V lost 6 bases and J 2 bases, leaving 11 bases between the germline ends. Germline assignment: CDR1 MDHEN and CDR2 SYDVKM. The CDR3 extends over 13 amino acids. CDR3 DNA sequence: TGTGCCAGCAGCTATCAGGGACCCTACGAGCAGTACTTC. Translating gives CASSYQGPYEQYF.

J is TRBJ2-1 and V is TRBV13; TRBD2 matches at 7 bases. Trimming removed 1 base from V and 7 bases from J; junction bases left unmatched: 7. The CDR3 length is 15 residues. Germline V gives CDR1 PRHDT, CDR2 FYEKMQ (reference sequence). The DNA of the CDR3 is TGTGCCAGCAGCTTAGTTCGGGGGGAGGATAATGAGCAGTTCTTC. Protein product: CASSLVRGEDNEQFF. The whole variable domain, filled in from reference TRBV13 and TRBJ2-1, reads AAGVIQSPRHLIKEKRETATLKCYPIPRHDTVYWYQQGPGQDPQFLISFYEKMQSDKGSIPDRFSAQQFSDYHSELNMSSLELGDSALYFCASSLVRGEDNEQFFGPGTRLTVL.

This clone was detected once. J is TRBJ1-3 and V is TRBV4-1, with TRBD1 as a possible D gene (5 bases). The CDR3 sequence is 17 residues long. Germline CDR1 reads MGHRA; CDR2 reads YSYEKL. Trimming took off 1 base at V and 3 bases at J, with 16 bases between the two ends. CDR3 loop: CASSQVYRIFSGNTIYF. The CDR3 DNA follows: TGCGCCAGCAGCCAAGTTTACAGGATCTTTAGTGGAAACACCATATATTTT.

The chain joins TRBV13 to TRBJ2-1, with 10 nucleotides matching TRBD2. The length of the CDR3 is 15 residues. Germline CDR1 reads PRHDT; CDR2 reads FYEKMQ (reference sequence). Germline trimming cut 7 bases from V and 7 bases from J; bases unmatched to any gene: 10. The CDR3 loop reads CASNLAGELGNEQFF. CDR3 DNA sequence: TGTGCCAGCAACCTAGCGGGGGAGCTCGGGAATGAGCAGTTCTTC.

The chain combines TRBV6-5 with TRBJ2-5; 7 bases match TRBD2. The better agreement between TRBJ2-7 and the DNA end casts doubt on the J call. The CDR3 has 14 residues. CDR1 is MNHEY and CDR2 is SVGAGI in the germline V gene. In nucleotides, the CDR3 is TGTGCCAGCAGTCTCGGGAGGATTTCCTACGAGCAGTACTTC. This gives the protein CASSLGRISYEQYF.

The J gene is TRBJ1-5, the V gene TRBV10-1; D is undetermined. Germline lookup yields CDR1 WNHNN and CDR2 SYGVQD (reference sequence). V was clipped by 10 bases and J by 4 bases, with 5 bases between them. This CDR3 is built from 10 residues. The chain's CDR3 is CAISNQPQHF. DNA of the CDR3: TGCGCCATTTCTAATCAGCCCCAGCATTTT.

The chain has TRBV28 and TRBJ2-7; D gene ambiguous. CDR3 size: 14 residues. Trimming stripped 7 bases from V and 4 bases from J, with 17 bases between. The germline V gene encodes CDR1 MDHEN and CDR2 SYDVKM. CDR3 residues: CASKIGLSEYEQYF. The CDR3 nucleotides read TGTGCCAGCAAAATCGGCCTCTCAGAATACGAGCAGTACTTC.

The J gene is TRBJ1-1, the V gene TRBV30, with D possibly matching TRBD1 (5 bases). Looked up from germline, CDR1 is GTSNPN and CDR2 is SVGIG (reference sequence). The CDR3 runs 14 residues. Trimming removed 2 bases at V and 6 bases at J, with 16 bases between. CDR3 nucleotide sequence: TGTGCCTGGAGTATGGGGGGAAGGGGCTCTGAAGCTTTCTTT. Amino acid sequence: CAWSMGGRGSEAFF.

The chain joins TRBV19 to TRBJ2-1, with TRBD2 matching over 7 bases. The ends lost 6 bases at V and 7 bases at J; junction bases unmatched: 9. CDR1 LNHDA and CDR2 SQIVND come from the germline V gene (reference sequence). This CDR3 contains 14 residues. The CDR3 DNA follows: TGTGCCAGTAGCTTAAGCGGGGTCCCAAATGAGCAGTTCTTC. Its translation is CASSLSGVPNEQFF.

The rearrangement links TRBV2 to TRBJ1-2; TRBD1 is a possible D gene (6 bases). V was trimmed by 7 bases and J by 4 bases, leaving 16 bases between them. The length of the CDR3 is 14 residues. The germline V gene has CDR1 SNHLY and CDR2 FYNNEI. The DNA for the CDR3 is TGTGCCAGCACTAACCGAGGACAGATCTATGGCTACACCTTC. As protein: CASTNRGQIYGYTF.

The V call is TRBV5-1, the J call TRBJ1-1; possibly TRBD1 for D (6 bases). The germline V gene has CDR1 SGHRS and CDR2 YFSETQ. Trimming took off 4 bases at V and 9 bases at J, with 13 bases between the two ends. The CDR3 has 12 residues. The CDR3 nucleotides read TGCGCCAGCAGCCCCCCAGGGGCTCAAGCTTTCTTT. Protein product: CASSPPGAQAFF. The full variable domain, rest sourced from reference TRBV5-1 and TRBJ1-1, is KAGVTQTPRYLIKTRGQQVTLSCSPISGHRSVSWYQQTPGQGLQFLFEYFSETQRNKGNFPGRFSGRQFSNSRSEMNVSTLELGDSALYLCASSPPGAQAFFGQGTRLTVV.

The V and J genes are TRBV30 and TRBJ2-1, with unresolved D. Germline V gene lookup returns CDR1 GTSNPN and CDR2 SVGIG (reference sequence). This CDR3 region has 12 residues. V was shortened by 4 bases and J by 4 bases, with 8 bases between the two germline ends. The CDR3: CAWISRYNEQFF. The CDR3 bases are TGTGCCTGGATAAGCAGGTACAATGAGCAGTTCTTC.

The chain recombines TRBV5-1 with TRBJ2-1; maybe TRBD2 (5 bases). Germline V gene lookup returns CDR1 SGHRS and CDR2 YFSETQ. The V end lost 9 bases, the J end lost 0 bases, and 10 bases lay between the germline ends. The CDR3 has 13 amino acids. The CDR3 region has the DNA TGCGCCACCCGAGGGAGCTCCTACAATGAGCAGTTCTTC. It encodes CATRGSSYNEQFF.

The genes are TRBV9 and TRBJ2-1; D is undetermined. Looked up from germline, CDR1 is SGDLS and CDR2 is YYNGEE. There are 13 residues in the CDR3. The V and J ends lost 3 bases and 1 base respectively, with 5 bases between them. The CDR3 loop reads CASSETSYNEQFF. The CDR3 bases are TGTGCCAGCAGCGAGACGTCCTACAATGAGCAGTTCTTC.